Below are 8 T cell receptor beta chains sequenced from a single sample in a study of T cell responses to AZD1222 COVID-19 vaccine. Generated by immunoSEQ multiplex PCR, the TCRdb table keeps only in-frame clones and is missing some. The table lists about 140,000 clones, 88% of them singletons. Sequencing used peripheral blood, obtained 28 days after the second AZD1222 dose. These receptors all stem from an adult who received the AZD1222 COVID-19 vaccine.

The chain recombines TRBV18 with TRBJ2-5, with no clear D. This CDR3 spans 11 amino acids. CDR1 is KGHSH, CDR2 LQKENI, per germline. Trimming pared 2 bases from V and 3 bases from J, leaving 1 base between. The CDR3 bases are TGTGCCAGCTCACCAAAAGAGACCCAGTACTTC. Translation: CASSPKETQYF. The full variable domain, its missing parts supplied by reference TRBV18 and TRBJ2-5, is NAGVMQNPRHLVRRRGQEARLRCSPMKGHSHVYWYRQLPEEGLKFMVYLQKENIIDESGMPKERFSAEFPKEGPSILRIQQVVRGDSAAYFCASSPKETQYFGPGTRLLVL.

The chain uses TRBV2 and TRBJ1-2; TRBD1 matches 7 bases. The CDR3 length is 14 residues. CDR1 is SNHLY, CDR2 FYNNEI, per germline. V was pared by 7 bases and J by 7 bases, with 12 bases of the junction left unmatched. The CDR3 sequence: CASNRGTESVGYTF. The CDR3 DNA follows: TGTGCCAGCAATCGAGGGACAGAGTCGGTTGGCTACACCTTC.

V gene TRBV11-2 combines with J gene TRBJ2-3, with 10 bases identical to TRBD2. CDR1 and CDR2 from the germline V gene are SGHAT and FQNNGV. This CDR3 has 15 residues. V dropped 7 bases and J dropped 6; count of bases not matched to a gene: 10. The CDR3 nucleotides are TGTGCCAGCACAATACTAGCGGGATCGGGTGATACGCAGTATTTT. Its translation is CASTILAGSGDTQYF.

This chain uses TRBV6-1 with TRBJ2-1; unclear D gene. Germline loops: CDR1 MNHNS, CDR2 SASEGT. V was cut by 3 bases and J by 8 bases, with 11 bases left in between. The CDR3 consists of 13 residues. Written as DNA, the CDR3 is TGTGCCAGCAGTGATATGAATTCCTATGAGCAGTTCTTC. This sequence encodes CASSDMNSYEQFF.

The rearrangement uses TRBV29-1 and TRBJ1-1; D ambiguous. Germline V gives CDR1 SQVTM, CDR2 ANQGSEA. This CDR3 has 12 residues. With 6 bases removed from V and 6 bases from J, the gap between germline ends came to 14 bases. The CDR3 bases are TGCAGCGTCGTTGGGTTTGACGCTGAAGCTTTCTTT. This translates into CSVVGFDAEAFF.

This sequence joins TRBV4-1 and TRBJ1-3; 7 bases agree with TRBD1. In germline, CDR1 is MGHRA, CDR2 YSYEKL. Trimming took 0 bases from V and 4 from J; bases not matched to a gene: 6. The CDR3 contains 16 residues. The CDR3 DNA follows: TGCGCCAGCAGCCAAGATCTGAGGGGGCGCGGAAACACCATATATTTT. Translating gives CASSQDLRGRGNTIYF.

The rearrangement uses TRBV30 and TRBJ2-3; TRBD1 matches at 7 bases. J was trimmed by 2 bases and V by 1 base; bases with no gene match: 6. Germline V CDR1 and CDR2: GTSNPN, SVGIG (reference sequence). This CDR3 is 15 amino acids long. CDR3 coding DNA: TGTGCCTGGAGTGGACAGGGCTATTCCACAGATACGCAGTATTTT. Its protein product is CAWSGQGYSTDTQYF.

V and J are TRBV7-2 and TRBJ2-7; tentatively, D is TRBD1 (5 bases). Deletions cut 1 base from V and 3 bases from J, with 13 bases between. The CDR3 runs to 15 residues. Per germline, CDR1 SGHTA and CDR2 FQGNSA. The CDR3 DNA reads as TGTGCCAGCAGCTTAGAGTTGGGGCTGAGCTACGAGCAGTACTTC. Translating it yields CASSLELGLSYEQYF.